The sequence of this T cell receptor beta chain was determined in a study of response to subunit inactivated influenza vaccine. Of note for this clonotype: Its antigen is unidentified.

CDR3 length: 15 residues. The trim removed 5 bases at V and 3 bases at J, leaving 6 bases unmatched. Germline values: CDR1 SGHTA, CDR2 FQGNSA. General study results and limits: It was the authors' suggestion that each seasonal influenza vaccination recruits few new T cells.

TCRdb called the RT-PCR reads again in MiXCR, with one record for every CDR3 protein. Of 500,000 to 550,000 distinct CDR3 sequences in the sample, approximately 7.8% were seen once. The sequencing here drew on PBMCs from blood, taken about 24 months after vaccination. This clonotype originated in a man between 50 and 75 years old who received an inactivated influenza vaccine. The chain joins TRBV7-2 to TRBJ2-1, with 8 bases aligning to TRBD2. The CDR3 is CASSPQAGVYNEQFF. The DNA of the CDR3 is TGTGCCAGCAGCCCCCAAGCGGGGGTCTACAATGAGCAGTTCTTC. Looking up the rest from reference TRBV7-2 and TRBJ2-1 gives the full variable domain: GAGVSQSPSNKVTEKGKDVELRCDPISGHTALYWYRQSLGQGLEFLIYFQGNSAPDKSGLPSDRFSAERTGGSVSTLTIQRTQQEDSAVYLCASSPQAGVYNEQFFGPGTRLTVL.